What follows are 23 T cell receptor beta chains derived from one specimen sequenced in a study of post-analysis software for immune sequencing data. Findings and limits, study-wide: In patients, TRBV5-6, TRBV5-1 and TRBV20-1 belonged to several TRBV segments found more frequently than in controls.

Built from TCR beta cDNA, the libraries had unique molecular identifiers in them. Via MiXCR, TCRdb re-called the PCR reads, giving one row per CDR3 protein. The sample includes around 400,000 distinct CDR3 sequences, approximately 38% seen only once; the top ten take 6% to 9%. Their specific antigens are unknown. Material for sequencing was blood. These receptors all stem from a girl aged 2-9 years with multiple sclerosis.

This clonotype was seen once. The V call is TRBV29-1, the J call TRBJ2-5; 7 bases align to TRBD2. Germline V gene data show CDR1 as SQVTM and CDR2 as ANQGSEA. This CDR3 has 13 residues. Trimming at V came to 7 bases and at J to 1 base, leaving 6 bases not matched to a gene. This CDR3 is CSAGGMTQETQYF. Written as DNA, the CDR3 is TGCAGCGCGGGGGGAATGACCCAAGAGACCCAGTACTTC.

This clonotype has a single count. V usage is TRBV28 and J usage is TRBJ1-5, with 8 nucleotides matching TRBD1. This CDR3 contains 15 residues. CDR1 MDHEN and CDR2 SYDVKM come from the germline V gene. V lost 1 base and J lost 4; bases outside the gene matches: 3. The CDR3 DNA sequence: TGTGCCAGCAGTTTATCAAGACAGGGGAATCAGCCCCAGCATTTT. Translating it yields CASSLSRQGNQPQHF.

About this clonotype itself: At one boundary the junction diverges from the germline segment, which might be a read error. The chain links TRBV2 to TRBJ1-6; no reliable D call. The germline V gene encodes CDR1 SNHLY and CDR2 FYNNEI. This CDR3 has 15 amino acids. In DNA, the CDR3 is TGTGCCAGCAGAGCCAGGAGCTCCTATAATTCACCCCCCCACTTT. This codes for CASRARSSYNSPPHF.

This clonotype was seen a few times. The rearrangement joins TRBV20-1 to TRBJ2-3, with a tentative D call TRBD2 (5 bases). CDR1 and CDR2 from the germline V gene are DFQATT and SNEGSKA (reference sequence). V dropped 0 bases and J dropped 2 bases, with 12 bases sitting between them. The CDR3 has 15 residues. CDR3 region: CSARDVDYPTDTQYF. In DNA form, the CDR3 reads TGCAGTGCTAGAGATGTCGACTACCCCACAGATACGCAGTATTTT.

The chain couples TRBV20-1 to TRBJ2-7; D uncertain. The CDR3 is 13 residues long. Germline V gene sequence: CDR1 DFQATT, CDR2 SNEGSKA (reference sequence). The ends were cut back, 0 bases at V and 3 bases at J, with 9 bases in the middle. The CDR3 region has the DNA TGCAGTGCTAGAGATGTCTGGGGCTACGAGCAGTACTTC. This gives the protein CSARDVWGYEQYF.

About this clonotype: The junction does not match germline at one end; this may be a read error. The chain carries TRBV20-1 and TRBJ1-4; perhaps TRBD1 as D (6 bases). The CDR3 spans 14 residues. CDR1 DFQATT and CDR2 SNEGSKA come from the germline V gene (reference sequence). In DNA form, the CDR3 reads TGCAGTGTAATACAGGGCGGTGGTAATGAAAAACGGTTTTTT. This encodes CSVIQGGGNEKRFF.

This sequence joins TRBV7-9 and TRBJ1-1; tentatively, D is TRBD1 (6 bases). Germline lookup yields CDR1 SEHNR and CDR2 FQNEAQ (reference sequence). The germline V and J ends were trimmed by 4 bases and 1 base, with 10 bases remaining between them. The CDR3 sequence is 14 residues long. CDR3 loop: CASSYTGKNTEAFF. The CDR3 nucleotides are TGTGCCAGCAGCTATACAGGGAAGAACACTGAAGCTTTCTTT.

This chain joins TRBV6-1 and TRBJ1-5; D not resolved. Germline V gene data show CDR1 as MNHNS and CDR2 as SASEGT. The CDR3 covers 13 residues. V gave up 7 bases and J gave up 3 bases, with 10 bases separating them. DNA for the CDR3: TGTGCCAGCAAAACGTCCTTCAATCAGCCCCAGCATTTT. Amino acids: CASKTSFNQPQHF.

The chain uses TRBV20-1 and TRBJ2-7; a possible D gene is TRBD1 (5 bases). Germline V CDR1 and CDR2: DFQATT, SNEGSKA (reference sequence). CDR3 length equals 12 residues. Trimming took 6 bases from V and 0 from J, leaving 9 bases between them. The CDR3 protein is CSADGASYEQYF. The CDR3 DNA reads as TGCAGTGCGGATGGGGCCTCCTACGAGCAGTACTTC.

The V call is TRBV5-1, the J call TRBJ2-3; the D is unclear. Germline V gene data show CDR1 as SGHRS and CDR2 as YFSETQ. The V end was cut by 1 base, the J end by 14 bases, with 17 bases between. This CDR3 is 13 amino acids long. DNA of the CDR3: TGCGCCAGCAGCTTGTCACCAGCCTACCCGCTGTATTTT. This sequence encodes CASSLSPAYPLYF.

The V call is TRBV29-1, the J call TRBJ2-3, with D tentatively TRBD1 (6 bases). V lost 7 bases and J 4 bases, leaving 21 bases between the germline ends. There are 15 residues in the CDR3. Germline loops: CDR1 SQVTM, CDR2 ANQGSEA. The CDR3 sequence is CSAYSPGVGADTQYF. The DNA for the CDR3 is TGCAGCGCTTATAGCCCAGGGGTGGGCGCAGATACGCAGTATTTT.

This clonotype was counted a few times. V gene TRBV12-3 or TRBV12-4 combines with J gene TRBJ2-5; 8 bases are shared with TRBD1. The CDR3 extends over 14 amino acids. Trimming cost V 6 bases and J 5 bases; bases outside gene matches: 8. CDR3 region: CASSKTWDRETQYF. CDR3 nucleotides: TGTGCCAGCAGCAAGACCTGGGACAGGGAGACCCAGTACTTC.

The V call is TRBV4-3, the J call TRBJ2-3; 9 bases align to TRBD2. The germline V gene has CDR1 LGHNA and CDR2 YSLEER. The junction had 3 bases not matched to a gene; V was cut back by 2 bases and J by 0 bases. CDR3 length: 16 residues. The CDR3 loop is CASSQNSGSSTDTQYF. CDR3 nucleotide sequence: TGCGCCAGCAGCCAAAATAGCGGGAGTAGCACAGATACGCAGTATTTT.

This chain uses TRBV5-1 with TRBJ2-3; D possibly matches TRBD1 or TRBD2 (5 bases each). The CDR3 has 15 residues. Germline V CDR1 and CDR2: SGHRS, YFSETQ. The V and J ends lost 3 bases and 5 bases respectively, with 16 bases between them. The CDR3 nucleotides are TGCGCCAGCAGCTCCCGGGACCGTTCCCGAGATACGCAGTATTTT. It codes for CASSSRDRSRDTQYF. Full variable domain (missing parts from reference TRBV5-1 and TRBJ2-3): KAGVTQTPRYLIKTRGQQVTLSCSPISGHRSVSWYQQTPGQGLQFLFEYFSETQRNKGNFPGRFSGRQFSNSRSEMNVSTLELGDSALYLCASSSRDRSRDTQYFGPGTRLTVL.

The chain is built from TRBV5-1 and TRBJ1-1; D not certain. The CDR3 runs 15 residues. V dropped 0 bases and J dropped 5 bases, with 14 bases sitting between them. The germline V gene has CDR1 SGHRS and CDR2 YFSETQ. In nucleotides, the CDR3 is TGCGCCAGCAGCTTGGGTGGGGTTCAAAAAACTGAAGCTTTCTTT. Its protein is CASSLGGVQKTEAFF.

The chain joins TRBV4-3 to TRBJ2-4, with 11 positions matching TRBD2. The CDR3 has 20 residues. V shed 4 bases and J 0 bases; nucleotides not matched to a gene: 14. The germline CDR1 and CDR2 sequences are LGHNA and YSLEER. The CDR3 loop is CASSLGGGLAGVVAKNIQYF. Written as DNA, the CDR3 is TGCGCCAGCAGCCTCGGCGGTGGACTAGCGGGTGTTGTAGCCAAAAACATTCAGTACTTC.

This clonotype was counted only a few times. The chain uses TRBV20-1 and TRBJ1-2; TRBD1 might be the D (6 bases). Trimming took 3 bases from V and 5 from J, leaving 16 bases between them. The CDR3 is 14 residues long. CDR1 DFQATT and CDR2 SNEGSKA come from the germline V gene (reference sequence). The CDR3 loop is CSASASTGSYGYTF. As DNA, the CDR3 is TGCAGTGCTAGTGCCTCGACAGGTTCATATGGCTACACCTTC.

This clonotype turned up a few times. This sequence joins TRBV29-1 and TRBJ1-2; possible D gene TRBD1, 5 bases. The V end was cut by 2 bases, the J end by 3 bases, with 10 bases between. The CDR3 length is 13 residues. Germline lookup yields CDR1 SQVTM and CDR2 ANQGSEA. CDR3 residues: CSVEYEGHYGYTF. CDR3 DNA: TGCAGCGTTGAATATGAGGGGCACTATGGCTACACCTTC.

This clonotype has a handful of counts. The J gene is TRBJ2-1, the V gene TRBV12-3 or TRBV12-4, with D tentatively TRBD2 (5 bases). The CDR3 has 14 residues. Trimming left V 5 bases short and J 7 bases short, with 15 bases between. The CDR3 protein is CASSVHYPGNEQFF. The CDR3 DNA is TGTGCCAGCAGTGTCCACTACCCGGGGAATGAGCAGTTCTTC.

The genes are TRBV2 and TRBJ1-4; D remains unclear. V gave up 6 bases and J gave up 8 bases, with 19 bases separating them. Per germline, CDR1 SNHLY and CDR2 FYNNEI. This CDR3 spans 15 amino acids. The chain's CDR3 is CASSRPRSNGEKLFF. CDR3 bases: TGTGCCAGCAGCCGCCCACGGAGCAACGGGGAAAAACTGTTTTTT. Using reference TRBV2 and TRBJ1-4 for the parts outside the CDR3, the full variable domain is EPEVTQTPSHQVTQMGQEVILRCVPISNHLYFYWYRQILGQKVEFLVSFYNNEISEKSEIFDDQFSVERPDGSNFTLKIRSTKLEDSAMYFCASSRPRSNGEKLFFGSGTQLSVL.

This sequence joins TRBV7-9 and TRBJ2-5; TRBD1 matches 9 bases. Matching the DNA end better, TRBJ2-7 makes the J call doubtful. The CDR3 runs to 15 residues. Per germline, CDR1 SEHNR and CDR2 FQNEAQ (reference sequence). CDR3 residues: CASSTPGQGSDEQYF. In DNA, the CDR3 is TGTGCCAGCAGCACACCGGGACAGGGTAGCGACGAGCAGTACTTC.

The chain carries TRBV7-2 and TRBJ2-1; D possibly corresponds to TRBD2 (6 bases). Trimming stripped 0 bases from V and 7 bases from J, with 22 bases between. This CDR3 is built from 18 residues. Germline CDR1 reads SGHTA; CDR2 reads FQGNSA. The CDR3 DNA reads TGTGCCAGCAGCTTAGCACCACTAGCAACAAATTGGAGGAATGAGCAGTTCTTC. Protein sequence: CASSLAPLATNWRNEQFF.

This clonotype was counted once. The rearrangement uses TRBV7-9 and TRBJ1-4; no definite D call. Trimming pared 5 bases from V and 0 bases from J, leaving 10 bases between. This CDR3 is built from 15 residues. Germline loops: CDR1 SEHNR, CDR2 FQNEAQ (reference sequence). The CDR3 reads CASSPTGATNEKLFF. Here the CDR3 DNA reads TGTGCCAGCAGCCCCACCGGTGCAACTAATGAAAAACTGTTTTTT.